The clone carrying this T cell receptor beta chain was counted only a few times. Trimming shortened V by 4 bases and J by 5 bases, and 11 bases separated the two germline ends. The CDR3 is 13 amino acids. Germline values: CDR1 MNHEY, CDR2 SVGEGT. This entry comes from a study of blood T cell repertoires in COVID-19. Study overall: Spain, Italy and the United States supplied samples that represented acute and convalescent COVID-19.

Authors' analysis steps: The authors estimated nucleated cell counts from reference gene primer amplification. Generated by immunoSEQ multiplex PCR, the TCRdb table keeps only in-frame clones and is missing some. Clonal size and the V and J genes are those of that table, whereas D and trimming came from the DNA. This sample has under 60,000 clones, with over 70% found just once. The sample was peripheral blood. This TCR came from a man between 65 and 85 years old with acute or convalescent COVID-19. V and J are TRBV6-2 or TRBV6-3 and TRBJ1-2; the D is unclear. CDR3 sequence: CASSSSGDYGYTF. As DNA, the CDR3 is TGTGCCAGCAGTTCGTCCGGGGATTATGGCTACACCTTC.